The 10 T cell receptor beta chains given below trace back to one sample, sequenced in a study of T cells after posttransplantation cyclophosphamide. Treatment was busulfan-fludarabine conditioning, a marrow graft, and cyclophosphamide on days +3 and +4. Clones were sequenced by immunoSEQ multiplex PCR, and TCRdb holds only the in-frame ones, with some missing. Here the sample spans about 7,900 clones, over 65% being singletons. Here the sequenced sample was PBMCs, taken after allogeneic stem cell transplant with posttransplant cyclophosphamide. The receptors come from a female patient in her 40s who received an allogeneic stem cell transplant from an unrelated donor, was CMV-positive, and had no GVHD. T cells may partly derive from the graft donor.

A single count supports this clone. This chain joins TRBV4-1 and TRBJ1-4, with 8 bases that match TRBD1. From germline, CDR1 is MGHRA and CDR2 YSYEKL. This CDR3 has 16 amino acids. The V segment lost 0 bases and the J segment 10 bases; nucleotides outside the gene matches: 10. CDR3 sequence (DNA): TGCGCCAGCAGCCAAGAAGAAAGGACAGGGTTGGGAAAACTGTTTTTT. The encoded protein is CASSQEERTGLGKLFF.

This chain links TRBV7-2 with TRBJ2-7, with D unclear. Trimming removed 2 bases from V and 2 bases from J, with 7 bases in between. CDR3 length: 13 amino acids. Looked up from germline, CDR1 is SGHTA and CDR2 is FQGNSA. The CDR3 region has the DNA TGTGCCAGCAGCTTATCCAGTACCTACGAGCAGTACTTC. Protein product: CASSLSSTYEQYF.

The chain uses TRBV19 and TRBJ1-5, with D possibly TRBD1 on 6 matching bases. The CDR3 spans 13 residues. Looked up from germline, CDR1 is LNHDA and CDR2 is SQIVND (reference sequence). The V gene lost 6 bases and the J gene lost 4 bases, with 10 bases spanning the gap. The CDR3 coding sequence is TGTGCCAGTAGGCTACAGGGTAATCAGCCCCAGCATTTT. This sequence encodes CASRLQGNQPQHF. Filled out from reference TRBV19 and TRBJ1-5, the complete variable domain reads DGGITQSPKYLFRKEGQNVTLSCEQNLNHDAMYWYRQDPGQGLRLIYYSQIVNDFQKGDIAEGYSVSREKKESFPLTVTSAQKNPTAFYLCASRLQGNQPQHFGDGTRLSIL.

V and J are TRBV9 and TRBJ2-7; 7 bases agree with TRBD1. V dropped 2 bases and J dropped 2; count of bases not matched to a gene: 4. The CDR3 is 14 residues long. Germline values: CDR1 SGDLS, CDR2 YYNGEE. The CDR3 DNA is TGTGCCAGCAGCGTGGGACAGCGCACCTACGAGCAGTACTTC. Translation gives CASSVGQRTYEQYF.

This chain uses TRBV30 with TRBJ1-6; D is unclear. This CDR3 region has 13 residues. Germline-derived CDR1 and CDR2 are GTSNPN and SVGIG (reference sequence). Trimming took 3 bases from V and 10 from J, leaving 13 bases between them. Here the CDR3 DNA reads TGTGCCTGGAGGAAAAGTGAGTGGTCACCCCTCCACTTT. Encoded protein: CAWRKSEWSPLHF.

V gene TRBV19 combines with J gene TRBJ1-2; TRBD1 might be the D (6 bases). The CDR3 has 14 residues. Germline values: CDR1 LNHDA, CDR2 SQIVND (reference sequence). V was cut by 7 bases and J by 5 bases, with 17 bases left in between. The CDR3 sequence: CASTPGGGRYGYTF. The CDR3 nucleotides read TGTGCCAGTACCCCCGGCGGGGGGCGTTATGGCTACACCTTC.

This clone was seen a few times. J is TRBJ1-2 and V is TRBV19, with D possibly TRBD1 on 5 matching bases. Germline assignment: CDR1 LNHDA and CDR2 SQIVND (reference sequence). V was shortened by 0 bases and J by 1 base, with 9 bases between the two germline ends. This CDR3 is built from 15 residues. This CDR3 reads CASSIDQQVNYGYTF. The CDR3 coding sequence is TGTGCCAGTAGTATAGATCAACAGGTTAACTATGGCTACACCTTC. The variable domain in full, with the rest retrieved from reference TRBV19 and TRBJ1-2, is DGGITQSPKYLFRKEGQNVTLSCEQNLNHDAMYWYRQDPGQGLRLIYYSQIVNDFQKGDIAEGYSVSREKKESFPLTVTSAQKNPTAFYLCASSIDQQVNYGYTFGSGTRLTVV.

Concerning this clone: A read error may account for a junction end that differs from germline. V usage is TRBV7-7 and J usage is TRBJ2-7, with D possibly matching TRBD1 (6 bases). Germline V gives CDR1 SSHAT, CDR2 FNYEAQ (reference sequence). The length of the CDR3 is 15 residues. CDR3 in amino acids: CASSQTRDKGDEQYF. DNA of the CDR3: TGTGCTAGCAGCCAGACCCGGGACAAAGGGGACGAGCAGTACTTC.

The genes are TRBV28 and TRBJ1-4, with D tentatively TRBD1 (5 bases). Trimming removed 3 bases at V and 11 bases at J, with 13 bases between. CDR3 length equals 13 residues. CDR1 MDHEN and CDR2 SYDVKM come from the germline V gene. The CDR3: CASSFGGEGKLFF. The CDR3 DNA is TGTGCCAGCAGTTTTGGAGGGGAGGGCAAACTGTTTTTT. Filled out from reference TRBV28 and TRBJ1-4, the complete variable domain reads DVKVTQSSRYLVKRTGEKVFLECVQDMDHENMFWYRQDPGLGLRLIYFSYDVKMKEKGDIPEGYSVSREKKERFSLILESASTNQTSMYLCASSFGGEGKLFFGSGTQLSVL.

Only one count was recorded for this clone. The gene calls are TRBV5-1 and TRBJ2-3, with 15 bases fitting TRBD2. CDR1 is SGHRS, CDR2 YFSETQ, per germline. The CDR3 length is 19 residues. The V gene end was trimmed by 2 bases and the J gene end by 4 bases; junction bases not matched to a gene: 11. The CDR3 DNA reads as TGCGCCAGCAGCTTTGGGTCCGGACTAGCGGGGGGGCAGGCAGATACGCAGTATTTT. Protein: CASSFGSGLAGGQADTQYF.